This TCR beta chain was documented in a study of technical replicates of blood from several donors. The CDR3 loop spans 15 amino acids. The germline gives CDR1 GTSNPN, CDR2 SVGIG (reference sequence). V was shortened by 4 bases and J by 2 bases, with 15 bases between the two germline ends. Assay used: immunoSEQ multiplex PCR; TCRdb lists only in-frame clones, some missing. The data hold 10,000 or so clones, with over 85% observed a single time. The specimen was PBMCs. V usage is TRBV30 and J usage is TRBJ1-5; D gene ambiguous. This TCR came from a human donor in good health. This chain's CDR3 is CAWTFGGSGNQPQHF. The DNA of the CDR3 is TGTGCCTGGACGTTTGGCGGGTCCGGCAATCAGCCCCAGCATTTT. Variable domain in full (rest from reference TRBV30 and TRBJ1-5): SQTIHQWPATLVQPVGSPLSLECTVEGTSNPNLYWYRQAAGRGLQLLFYSVGIGQISSEVPQNLSASRPQDRQFILSSKKLLLSDSGFYLCAWTFGGSGNQPQHFGDGTRLSIL.